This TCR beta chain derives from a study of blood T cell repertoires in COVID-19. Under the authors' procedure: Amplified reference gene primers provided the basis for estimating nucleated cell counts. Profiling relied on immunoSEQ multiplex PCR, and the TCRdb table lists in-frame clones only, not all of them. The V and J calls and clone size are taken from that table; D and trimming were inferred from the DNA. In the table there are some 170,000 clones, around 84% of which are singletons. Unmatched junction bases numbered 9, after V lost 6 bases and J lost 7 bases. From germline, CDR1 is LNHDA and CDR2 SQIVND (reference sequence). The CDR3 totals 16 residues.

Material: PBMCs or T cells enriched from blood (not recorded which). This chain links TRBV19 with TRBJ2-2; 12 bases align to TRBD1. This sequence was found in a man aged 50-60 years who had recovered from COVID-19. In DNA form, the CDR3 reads TGTGCCAGTAGCCGGGACAGGGGGCCCATGGTCGGGGAGCTGTTTTTT. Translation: CASSRDRGPMVGELFF.